This T cell receptor (beta chain) is drawn from a study of cytomegalovirus exposure and HLA in healthy donors listed by TCRdb under 2017. Some background on the complete study: In an earlier analysis of some 610 of the donors, 276 Gb of sequence data and roughly 100 million unique TCR beta sequences from about 179 million T cells were reported. In the later analysis, no new phenotypic data were used to find candidate immune exposures; instead, reliance was placed on TCR beta sequences and their occurrence across donors. Donor age, sex, ethnicity and CMV serostatus were collected together with the repertoire data. Roughly 5 DR-DQ haplotypes were handled as single units for association and clustering, since linkage in the cohort was strong. Across approximately 420 genotyped donors of the cohort, an average of approximately 220,000 unique TCR beta nucleotide sequences per donor were sequenced, and around 20% of those sequences were non-productive. The study aimed to test whether cataloging public T cell receptors could reveal signatures of past pathogen exposure. Besides the first cohort of 666 subjects, a separate validation cohort made up of 120 different subjects was used. Both class I and class II loci were covered by HLA typing, at four-digit resolution. Every repertoire in the discovery cohort had been generated on one and the same sequencing platform. In an earlier analysis of over 550 of the donors, high-throughput TCR beta sequencing was used to judge whether each TCR beta V gene segment behaved as functional or pseudogenic. Of the 300 to 400 genotyped donors, over 65% fell in the genetic ancestry cluster associated with self-reported Caucasian donors. An early release covering approximately 600 HLA-typed donors comprised around 300 gigabases of sequencing data and roughly 86 million unique TCR sequences. A later genetic analysis used genome-wide SNP genotypes for about 65% of the roughly 700 donors, treating that subset as a discovery cohort. To predict cytomegalovirus infection status, the study combined high-throughput TCR immunosequencing, statistical association of individual TCRs with disease status, and machine learning. Typing coverage differed by locus: A, B, C, DRB1 and DQB1 were typed in roughly 620-640 donors, DQA1 in about 510, DPA1 in some 600, and DPB1 in 472. A later analysis re-analyzed previously published TCR beta repertoires from several hundred donors and added high-resolution HLA genotyping to study TCR occurrence patterns. The study used immunosequencing to profile the T cell repertoires of several hundred subjects and linked those repertoires to cytomegalovirus serostatus. General conclusions and limits of the study: At a false discovery rate of 0.05, a later analysis linked 16,000 or so TCR beta sequences to specific HLA alleles. CMV serostatus was the only immune exposure information available for the cohort. A total of roughly 160 TCR beta chains were listed by the study as associated with cytomegalovirus. In a later genetic analysis, fewer N-insertions in productive TCRs were reported among donors in an Asian-associated ancestry cluster than the roughly 700-donor mean. Broadly in line with IMGT annotations, most TCR beta V segments showed up in productive rearrangements about 87% or about 30% of the time in an earlier analysis of several hundred of the donors. The authors suggested that the approach could potentially be extended to other disease states and immunological phenotypes. In vitro tests confirmed that a few of the cytomegalovirus-associated TCR beta chains recognize cytomegalovirus antigens. While some public TCRs were present in many individuals, most TCR sequences turned up only very rarely across donors. Most CMV-associated TCR beta chains appeared to be HLA-restricted in a later analysis, and the HLA associations seemed to be driven largely by CMV exposure. The cohort was sequenced for TCR beta chains only, and without alpha or paired-chain data the features that could be detected were limited. V-gene and J-gene trimming of TCR beta chains was associated with a missense DCLRE1C variant in a later genetic analysis, and the association was replicated in an independent cohort. A further reported finding was that TCR beta sequences accurately predicted the HLA-A and HLA-B alleles for most subjects in the first cohort. When HLA alleles, especially DR and DQ, strongly co-occurred, TCR associations were difficult to assign to individual alleles. In a later analysis, HLA-associated TCR beta chains were found to be more clonally expanded and to have lower generation probabilities than equally common non-associated chains. The presence/absence analyses assumed that sequencing depth was roughly uniform across donors, and that assumption may not be true. In a later analysis, several top co-occurrence clusters were reported to appear linked to parvovirus B19, influenza, CMV and Epstein-Barr virus. Correlated functional status among segregating V segments might reflect linkage disequilibrium, but an unknown experimental factor could not be ruled out. In a later analysis, the rate of TCR association differed among HLA loci, with DRB1 alleles having the most associated TCRs and HLA-C alleles having the fewest. Some IMGT-functional V segments, including TRBV6-2 and TRBV6-3, could not be told apart with the 87-base-pair reads, so those segments were excluded. Because some donors lacked HLA typing at each locus, the association tests relied only on the typed subset. The earlier analysis of 587 of the donors excluded some 15 rarely observed V segments, including chromosome 9 orphons, because counts were too low. Cytomegalovirus status was reported to be diagnosed by the classifier with high specificity and sensitivity in both the original and validation cohorts. The sequencing pipeline was judged likely to have produced a cluster of highly shared sequence variants as a technical artifact.

The cohort consisted of 650 to 850 healthy bone marrow donors. At the time of sampling, every cohort member was nominally healthy, though immune exposures that went unrecorded were likely present. The donor was CMV seronegative and belonged to the group of 350 or so seronegative cohort members. A peripheral blood sample was provided by each donor, and peripheral blood mononuclear cells were used for TCR beta sequencing. The Qiagen DNeasy Blood Extraction Kit was used to extract genomic DNA from the blood cell samples. In the case of this clone: No antigen is known for it. The sample holds no much larger clone one base away, and base qualities are not on file.

Including cysteine and phenylalanine, the CDR3 has 13 amino acids. This entry keeps only the CDR3 DNA: 39 bases, framed from base 1. Library method: the immunoSEQ multiplex PCR assay. For the multiplex PCR, a mixture combining 60 forward primers for TCR Vbeta segments and 13 reverse primers for TCR Jbeta segments was used. The CDR3 region of rearranged TCR beta genes was amplified from genomic DNA by a multiplex PCR assay. Amplified TCR beta libraries were sequenced as 87-base-pair reads on the Illumina HiSeq System. The study's own analysis went as follows. Across the 500 to 750 repertoires, a later analysis counted around 80 million unique TCR beta chains, roughly 11 million of which were shared by at least two donors. A nearest-neighbor algorithm error-corrected the raw reads and collapsed the reads into unique sequences, merging closely related sequences to remove PCR and sequencing errors. V, D and J gene segments were assigned by aligning CDR3 sequences to IMGT reference sequences. For a sequence to be retained, at least a six-nucleotide match to both a V gene segment and a J gene segment was required. A rearrangement counted as productive if the CDR3 had no stop codons and remained in frame with V and J, and every other rearrangement counted as non-productive. Following IMGT convention, CDR3 was defined as the stretch from the second conserved V-encoded cysteine to the conserved J-encoded phenylalanine. The earlier analysis of 500 to 750 of the donors excluded any sequence lacking an unambiguous match to a single V gene segment. An earlier analysis of 450 to 650 of the donors called V segments functional above 56.7% productive rearrangements and segregating when the between-donor standard deviation exceeded 5%. A statistical classification framework was built for diagnosing cytomegalovirus status from the catalog of TCR beta chain sequences. A later analysis assigned V and J genes by comparing TCR nucleotide sequences with IMGT/GENE-DB human TR gene sequences. The TCRdist pipeline was used in a later analysis to assign CDR3 sequences and most-parsimonious VDJ recombination scenarios. In a later analysis, each TCR beta chain was defined by its CDR3 amino acid sequence together with its V-gene family, and reads lacking a unique V-gene family were excluded. To address suspected cross-contamination and a sequencing artifact, a later analysis removed a few hundred highly shared, low-generation-probability nucleotide sequences. In a later analysis, a clonal expansion index for each public chain was calculated from normalized within-repertoire ranks of inferred template counts. In a later analysis, generation probabilities were computed with a VDJ recombination model fitted to out-of-frame rearrangements, and the resulting probabilities were checked against IGoR. Hypergeometric tests were used in a later analysis to score TCR-TCR, TCR-HLA and TCR-CMV co-occurrence, with a repertoire-size bias correction applied to the TCR pairs. To estimate false discovery rates, a later analysis permuted the HLA or CMV assignments 20 times. In a later analysis, co-occurring TCRs were grouped using DBSCAN, with TCRdist sequence similarity added in when clustering inside HLA-allele-positive subsets. Repertoires with fewer than 30,000 or more than 120,000 public chains were left out of co-occurrence clustering, as were a few repertoires with anomalous nucleotide sharing. What TCRdb holds here is the immuneACCESS table cut down to in-frame rearrangements. Part of the clones is not present; checked against another copy, under half of the missing clones reflect an unresolved V gene, and the others are unexplained. The V and J calls and clone size are taken from that table; D and trimming were inferred from the DNA. The sample contains 210,000 or so clones, 70% to 85% of them found a single time. The ten largest clones represent 0.2% to 0.25% of the sample.

The receptor chain draws on TRBV21-1 and TRBJ1-1; TRBD1, the table's D call, lacks a check against the DNA. TRBV21-1 constitutes a pseudogene. Sequenced material: PBMCs. The sequence came from a girl under 10 years old in good health and CMV-seronegative. For the CDR3, the sequence is CASSKTKNTEAFF. The DNA is as follows: TGTGCCAGCAGCAAAACAAAGAACACTGAAGCTTTCTTT.